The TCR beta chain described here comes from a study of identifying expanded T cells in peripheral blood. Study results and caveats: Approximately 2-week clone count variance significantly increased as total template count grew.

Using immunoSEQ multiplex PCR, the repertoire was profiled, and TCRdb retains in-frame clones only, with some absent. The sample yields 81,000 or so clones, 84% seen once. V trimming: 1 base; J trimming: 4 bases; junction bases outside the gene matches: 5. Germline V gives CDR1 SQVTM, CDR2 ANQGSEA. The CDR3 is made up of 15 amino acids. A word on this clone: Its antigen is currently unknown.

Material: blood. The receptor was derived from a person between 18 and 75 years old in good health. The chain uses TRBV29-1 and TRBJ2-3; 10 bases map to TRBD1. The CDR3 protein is CSVEVWDRGSDTQYF. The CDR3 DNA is TGCAGCGTTGAAGTTTGGGACAGGGGATCAGATACGCAGTATTTT.